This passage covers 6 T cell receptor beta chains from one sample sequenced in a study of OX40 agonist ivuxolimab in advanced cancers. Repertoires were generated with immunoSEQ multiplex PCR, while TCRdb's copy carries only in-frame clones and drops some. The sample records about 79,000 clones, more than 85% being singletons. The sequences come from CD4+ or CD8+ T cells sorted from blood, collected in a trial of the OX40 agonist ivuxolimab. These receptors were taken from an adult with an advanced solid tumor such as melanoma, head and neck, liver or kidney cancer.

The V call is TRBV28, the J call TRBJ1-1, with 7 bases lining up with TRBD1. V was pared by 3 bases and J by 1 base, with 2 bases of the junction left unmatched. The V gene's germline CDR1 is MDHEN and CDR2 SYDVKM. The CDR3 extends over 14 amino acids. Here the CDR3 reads CASSFEGANTEAFF. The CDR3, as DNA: TGTGCCAGCAGTTTTGAGGGGGCGAACACTGAAGCTTTCTTT.

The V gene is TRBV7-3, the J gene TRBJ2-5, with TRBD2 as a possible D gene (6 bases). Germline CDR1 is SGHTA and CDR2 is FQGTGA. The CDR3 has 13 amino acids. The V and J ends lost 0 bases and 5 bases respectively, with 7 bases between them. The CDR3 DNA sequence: TGTGCCAGCAGCTTAACGGAGGGTGAGACCCAGTACTTC. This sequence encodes CASSLTEGETQYF. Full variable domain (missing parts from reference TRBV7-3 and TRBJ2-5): GAGVSQTPSNKVTEKGKYVELRCDPISGHTALYWYRQSLGQGPEFLIYFQGTGAADDSGLPNDRFFAVRPEGSVSTLKIQRTERGDSAVYLCASSLTEGETQYFGPGTRLLVL.

CDR3 nucleotides: TGCAGCGTCCTGACTAGCGGGAGCTCCTACAATGAGCAGTTCTTC. Its translation: CSVLTSGSSYNEQFF. The chain joins TRBV29-1 to TRBJ2-1, with 12 bases fitting TRBD2. Germline trimming cut 6 bases from V and 0 bases from J; bases unmatched to any gene: 3. Looked up from germline, CDR1 is SQVTM and CDR2 is ANQGSEA. This CDR3 contains 15 residues.

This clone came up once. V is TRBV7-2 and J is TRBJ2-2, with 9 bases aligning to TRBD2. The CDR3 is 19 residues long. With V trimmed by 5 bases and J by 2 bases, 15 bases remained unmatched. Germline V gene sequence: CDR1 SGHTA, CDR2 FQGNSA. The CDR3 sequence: CASSKRGFSGSANTGELFF. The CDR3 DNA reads TGTGCCAGCAGCAAAAGAGGGTTTAGCGGGAGTGCTAACACCGGGGAGCTGTTTTTT.

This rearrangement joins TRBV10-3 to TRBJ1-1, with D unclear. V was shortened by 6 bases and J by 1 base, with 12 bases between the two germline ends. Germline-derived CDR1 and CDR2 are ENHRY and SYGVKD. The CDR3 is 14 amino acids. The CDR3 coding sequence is TGTGCCATCAGGCCCTTTGCACAGAACACTGAAGCTTTCTTT. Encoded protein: CAIRPFAQNTEAFF.

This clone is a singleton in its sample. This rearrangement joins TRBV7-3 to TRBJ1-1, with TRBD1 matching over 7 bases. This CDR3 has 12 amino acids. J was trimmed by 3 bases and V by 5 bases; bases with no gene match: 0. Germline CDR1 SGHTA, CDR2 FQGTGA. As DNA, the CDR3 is TGTGCCAGCAGCGGACAGGACACTGAAGCTTTCTTT. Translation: CASSGQDTEAFF.